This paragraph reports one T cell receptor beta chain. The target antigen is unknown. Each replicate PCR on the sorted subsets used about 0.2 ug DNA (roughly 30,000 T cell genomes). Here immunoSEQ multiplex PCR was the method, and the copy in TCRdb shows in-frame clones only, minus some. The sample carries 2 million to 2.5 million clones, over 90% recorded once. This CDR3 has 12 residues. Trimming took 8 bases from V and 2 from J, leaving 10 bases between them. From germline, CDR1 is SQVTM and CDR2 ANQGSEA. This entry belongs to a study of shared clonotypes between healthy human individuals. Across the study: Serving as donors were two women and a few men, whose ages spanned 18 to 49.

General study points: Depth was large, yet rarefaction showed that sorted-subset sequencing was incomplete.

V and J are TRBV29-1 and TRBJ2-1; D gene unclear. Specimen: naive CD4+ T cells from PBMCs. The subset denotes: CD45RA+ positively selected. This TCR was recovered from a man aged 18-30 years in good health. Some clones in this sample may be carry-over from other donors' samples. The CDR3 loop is CSPHGPYNEQFF. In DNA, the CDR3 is TGCAGCCCACACGGCCCCTACAATGAGCAGTTCTTC.